These 4 T cell receptor beta chains were sequenced from one sample in a study of T cell responses to AZD1222 COVID-19 vaccine. Data came from immunoSEQ multiplex PCR; TCRdb stores just in-frame clones and leaves some out. The table has tens of thousands of clones, about 90% seen once. This sample comprised peripheral blood, obtained on day 0 of AZD1222 vaccination. Every receptor here comes from an adult in good health.

This clone was seen a handful of times. The rearrangement joins TRBV11-2 to TRBJ1-1; D is possibly TRBD1 (5 bases). The V end lost 7 bases, the J end lost 1 base, and 19 bases lay between the germline ends. The CDR3 has 16 amino acids. Germline V CDR1 and CDR2: SGHAT, FQNNGV. This CDR3 reads CASTNAGKVRNTEAFF. The CDR3 bases are TGTGCCAGCACTAATGCAGGGAAGGTCAGGAACACTGAAGCTTTCTTT.

The V and J genes are TRBV19 and TRBJ1-2; D remains unclear. Between the trimmed V and J ends, which lost 1 base and 5 bases, there was a span of 11 bases. The CDR3 runs to 14 residues. Germline CDR1 LNHDA, CDR2 SQIVND (reference sequence). CDR3 DNA: TGTGCCAGTAGTATAGGCGGCAGCAAGTATGGCTACACCTTC. Protein: CASSIGGSKYGYTF.

The V call is TRBV5-8, the J call TRBJ2-7; possibly TRBD1 for D (5 bases). Germline CDR1 reads SGHTS; CDR2 reads YDEGEE. This CDR3 is built from 13 residues. The V end was cut by 0 bases, the J end by 6 bases, with 10 bases between. The CDR3 region has the DNA TGTGCCAGCAGCTTGGGGGGAAGGGGCGAGCAGTACTTC. Translation gives CASSLGGRGEQYF.

Only one count was recorded for this clone. This chain connects TRBV30 to TRBJ1-6; no firm D call. Germline V lookup: CDR1 GTSNPN, CDR2 SVGIG (reference sequence). V lost 4 bases, J lost 7 bases, and 14 bases lay in between. CDR3 length equals 14 residues. CDR3 nucleotide sequence: TGTGCCTGGACCCCACCGGGGTCCAATTCACCCCTCCACTTT. It yields the protein CAWTPPGSNSPLHF.